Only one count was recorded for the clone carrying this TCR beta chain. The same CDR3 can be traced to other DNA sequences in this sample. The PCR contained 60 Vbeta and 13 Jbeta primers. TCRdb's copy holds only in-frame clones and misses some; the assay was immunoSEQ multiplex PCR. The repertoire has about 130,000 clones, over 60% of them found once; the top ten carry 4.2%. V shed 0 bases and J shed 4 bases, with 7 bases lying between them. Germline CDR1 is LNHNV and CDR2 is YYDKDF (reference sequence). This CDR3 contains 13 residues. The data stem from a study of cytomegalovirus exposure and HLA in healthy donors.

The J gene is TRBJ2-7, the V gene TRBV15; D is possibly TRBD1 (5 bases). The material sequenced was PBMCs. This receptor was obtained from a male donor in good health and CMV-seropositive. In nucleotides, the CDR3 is TGTGCCACCAGCAGAGACCAGGGATACGAGCAGTACTTC. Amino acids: CATSRDQGYEQYF.